Each of the 10 T cell receptor beta chains below was sequenced from the same sample in a study of T cells in Graves' hyperthyroidism and ophthalmopathy. TCR beta CDR3 regions were amplified from RNA transcripts. The TCR CDR3 was amplified in a first-round RT-PCR using the HTBI primer set. Using its own MiXCR run on the multiplex PCR reads, TCRdb lists one record per CDR3 protein. The sample lists under 250,000 distinct CDR3 sequences, approximately 25% occurring once. The sample consisted of blood. Source of these receptors: a middle-aged woman with Graves' ophthalmopathy.

This clonotype has a count of ten or more. The chain employs TRBV6-4 and TRBJ2-5; TRBD2 matches at 12 bases. The CDR3 contains 18 residues. Germline CDR1 and CDR2: MRHNA and SNTAGT. V lost 0 bases, J lost 2 bases, and 7 bases stayed unmatched. The CDR3 DNA is TGTGCCAGCAGTGACTCGAATCTAGCGGGAGGGTGGCAAGAGACCCAGTACTTC. This translates into CASSDSNLAGGWQETQYF.

This clonotype was observed at least ten times. The chain combines TRBV20-1 with TRBJ2-7; 12 bases agree with TRBD2. This CDR3 comprises 15 residues. J was trimmed by 1 base and V by 5 bases; bases with no gene match: 6. Germline CDR1 reads DFQATT; CDR2 reads SNEGSKA (reference sequence). CDR3 sequence reads: CSAHLAGGGSYEQYF. The CDR3 DNA reads TGCAGTGCTCACCTAGCGGGAGGGGGTTCCTACGAGCAGTACTTC.

This clonotype was detected ten times or more. The gene calls are TRBV28 and TRBJ2-3; a possible D gene is TRBD2 (5 bases). Germline V gene lookup returns CDR1 MDHEN and CDR2 SYDVKM. Trimming cost V 8 bases and J 3 bases, with 12 bases left between them. CDR3 size: 13 residues. This CDR3 reads CASGPGRTDTQYF. The CDR3 coding sequence is TGTGCCAGCGGCCCGGGAAGAACAGATACGCAGTATTTT.

This clonotype was counted many times. The gene calls are TRBV5-1 and TRBJ2-3; maybe TRBD2 (5 bases). Trimming removed 7 bases at V and 6 bases at J, with 18 bases between. The CDR3 contains 14 residues. The germline V gene has CDR1 SGHRS and CDR2 YFSETQ. The CDR3 is CASSVTPPGDTQYF. CDR3 coding DNA: TGCGCCAGCTCCGTAACCCCGCCGGGGGATACGCAGTATTTT. The variable domain in full, with the rest retrieved from reference TRBV5-1 and TRBJ2-3, is KAGVTQTPRYLIKTRGQQVTLSCSPISGHRSVSWYQQTPGQGLQFLFEYFSETQRNKGNFPGRFSGRQFSNSRSEMNVSTLELGDSALYLCASSVTPPGDTQYFGPGTRLTVL.

This clonotype came up a few times. This chain links TRBV7-9 with TRBJ1-1; D may be TRBD1 (5 bases). CDR3 size: 12 residues. Looked up from germline, CDR1 is SEHNR and CDR2 is FQNEAQ (reference sequence). V shed 6 bases and J shed 7 bases, with 12 bases lying between them. This chain's CDR3 is CASSRQGLEAFF. Here the CDR3 DNA reads TGTGCCAGCAGTCGTCAGGGTCTTGAAGCTTTCTTT.

This chain joins TRBV6-1 and TRBJ2-2; TRBD1 matches at 7 bases. There are 14 residues in the CDR3. V shed 6 bases, J shed 6 bases, and the junction held 7 bases outside the gene matches. Per germline, CDR1 MNHNS and CDR2 SASEGT. CDR3 DNA: TGTGCCAGCAGCACCAACAGGGGATCCGGGGAGCTGTTTTTT. It encodes CASSTNRGSGELFF.

In this sample, this clonotype turned up many times. The rearrangement joins TRBV6-5 to TRBJ2-7; TRBD2 matches 11 bases. The germline CDR1 and CDR2 sequences are MNHEY and SVGAGI. V shed 6 bases, J shed 6 bases, and the junction held 10 bases outside the gene matches. The CDR3 sequence is 15 residues long. This CDR3 reads CASSRTSGSLGEQYF. The CDR3 nucleotides read TGTGCCAGCAGCCGGACTAGCGGGTCCTTGGGCGAGCAGTACTTC.

The chain joins TRBV19 to TRBJ2-7; 8 positions agree with TRBD1. V lost 1 base, J lost 1 base, and 12 bases stayed unmatched. The CDR3 contains 18 residues. Germline V CDR1 and CDR2: LNHDA, SQIVND (reference sequence). The CDR3 loop reads CASSIVRPGTGQSYEQYF. The CDR3 nucleotides are TGTGCCAGTAGTATAGTTCGGCCCGGGACAGGACAATCCTACGAGCAGTACTTC.

This clonotype was picked up many times. As DNA, the CDR3 is TGTGCCAGCAGGGACAGAGAAAATCAGCCCCAGCATTTT. It translates to CASRDRENQPQHF. This chain uses TRBV6-1 with TRBJ1-5; maybe TRBD1 (6 bases). Germline loops: CDR1 MNHNS, CDR2 SASEGT. V was cut by 6 bases and J by 4 bases, with 10 bases left in between. The CDR3 contains 13 residues.

This clonotype has at least ten counts. V is TRBV18 and J is TRBJ2-5; 9 bases agree with TRBD1. The V gene end was trimmed by 3 bases and the J gene end by 4 bases; junction bases not matched to a gene: 6. CDR1 and CDR2 (germline): KGHSH, LQKENI. This CDR3 has 15 amino acids. The CDR3 nucleotides are TGTGCCAGCTCACCGCAACAGGGGGCTTTAGAGACCCAGTACTTC. Translated: CASSPQQGALETQYF.